The 7 T cell receptor beta chains below were found in one sample sequenced in a study of blood T cell repertoires in COVID-19. This table comes from immunoSEQ multiplex PCR, and its TCRdb copy is limited to in-frame clones, with some not included. The sample has 310,000 or so clones; 75% to 90% are singletons. The specimen sequenced was peripheral blood. These receptors were taken from a woman aged 25 to 39 who had recovered from COVID-19.

The rearrangement links TRBV7-3 to TRBJ2-6, with 7 nucleotides matching TRBD1. This CDR3 is built from 16 residues. CDR1 SGHTA and CDR2 FQGTGA come from the germline V gene. The J segment lost 0 bases and the V segment lost 5 bases, leaving 4 bases of the junction unmatched. The CDR3 DNA is TGTGCCAGCAGCCCCCAGGGGGTCTCTGGGGCCAACGTCCTGACTTTC. Residues: CASSPQGVSGANVLTF.

The chain has TRBV6-4 and TRBJ2-7; 10 nucleotides line up with TRBD1. Germline V CDR1 and CDR2: MRHNA, SNTAGT. The CDR3 totals 17 residues. After removal of 0 bases from V and 2 bases from J, the junction contained 7 bases not matched to a gene. The CDR3 loop is CASSDSGPGQGPYEQYF. CDR3 DNA: TGTGCCAGCAGTGACTCGGGGCCGGGACAGGGGCCCTACGAGCAGTACTTC.

Of note for this clone: At the DNA level, this CDR3 is encoded by other sequences in the same sample as well. The chain joins TRBV11-3 to TRBJ1-1, with 7 bases fitting TRBD1. V was pared by 6 bases and J by 3 bases, with 4 bases of the junction left unmatched. The CDR3 has 13 amino acids. Germline loops: CDR1 SGHNT, CDR2 YENEEA. CDR3 nucleotide sequence: TGTGCCAGCAGTCTCAGGGGGGACACTGAAGCTTTCTTT. Translation gives CASSLRGDTEAFF.

The chain recombines TRBV30 with TRBJ1-5; TRBD1 agrees at 7 bases. The CDR3 totals 13 residues. Germline V gene data show CDR1 as GTSNPN and CDR2 as SVGIG (reference sequence). V lost 3 bases to trimming and J lost 7 bases; unmatched junction nucleotides: 6. The CDR3 nucleotides read TGTGCCTGGAGCCCGACAGGGCAGCAGCCCCAGCATTTT. It specifies CAWSPTGQQPQHF. Full variable domain (remainder filled in from reference TRBV30 and TRBJ1-5): SQTIHQWPATLVQPVGSPLSLECTVEGTSNPNLYWYRQAAGRGLQLLFYSVGIGQISSEVPQNLSASRPQDRQFILSSKKLLLSDSGFYLCAWSPTGQQPQHFGDGTRLSIL.

The chain couples TRBV5-1 to TRBJ1-1, with TRBD1 matching 8 bases. Germline loops: CDR1 SGHRS, CDR2 YFSETQ. CDR3 length equals 14 residues. V shed 2 bases and J 11 bases; nucleotides not matched to a gene: 11. The CDR3 region is CASSLSRWTGMAFF. Written as DNA, the CDR3 is TGCGCCAGCAGCTTAAGCCGCTGGACAGGGATGGCTTTCTTT.

The V and J genes are TRBV11-2 and TRBJ1-1, with 8 bases aligning to TRBD1. The CDR3 is made up of 14 amino acids. Looked up from germline, CDR1 is SGHAT and CDR2 is FQNNGV. V lost 8 bases and J lost 0; bases outside the gene matches: 5. The CDR3 reads CASREDRVNTEAFF. CDR3 DNA sequence: TGTGCCAGCCGGGAGGACAGGGTGAACACTGAAGCTTTCTTT.

The chain combines TRBV6-5 with TRBJ2-7; 7 bases are shared with TRBD1. CDR1 MNHEY and CDR2 SVGAGI come from the germline V gene. V lost 0 bases to trimming and J lost 4 bases; unmatched junction nucleotides: 0. This CDR3 has 13 amino acids. The chain's CDR3 is CASSYSGQYEQYF. CDR3 coding DNA: TGTGCCAGCAGTTACTCGGGACAGTACGAGCAGTACTTC.